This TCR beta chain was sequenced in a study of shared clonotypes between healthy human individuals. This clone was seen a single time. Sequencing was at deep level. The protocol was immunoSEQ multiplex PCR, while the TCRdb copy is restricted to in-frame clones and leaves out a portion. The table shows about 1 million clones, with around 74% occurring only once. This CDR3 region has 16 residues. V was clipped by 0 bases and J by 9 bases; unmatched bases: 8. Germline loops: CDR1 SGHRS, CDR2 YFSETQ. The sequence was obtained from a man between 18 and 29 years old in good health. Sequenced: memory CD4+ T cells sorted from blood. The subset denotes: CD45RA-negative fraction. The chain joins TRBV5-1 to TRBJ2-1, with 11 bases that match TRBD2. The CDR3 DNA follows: TGCGCCAGCAGCTTGGAAGGTAGCGGGGGGGCTACTGAGCAGTTCTTC. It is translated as CASSLEGSGGATEQFF.